This T cell receptor (beta chain) originates from a study of T cell responses to AZD1222 COVID-19 vaccine. CDR1 SGHDN and CDR2 FVKESK come from the germline V gene. V was trimmed by 5 bases and J by 1 base, leaving 8 bases between them. The CDR3 spans 13 residues. Repertoires were generated with immunoSEQ multiplex PCR, while TCRdb's copy carries only in-frame clones and drops some. The sample includes 100,000 to 150,000 clones, approximately 88% of them seen just once. The genes are TRBV14 and TRBJ1-1, with D unresolved. This receptor was obtained from an adult in good health. Here the sequenced sample was peripheral blood, taken on day 0 of AZD1222 vaccination. CDR3 region: CASSKRQNTEAFF. CDR3 bases: TGTGCCAGCAGCAAAAGACAGAACACTGAAGCTTTCTTT.